This T cell receptor (beta chain) was recorded in a study of cytomegalovirus exposure and HLA in healthy donors. A word on this clone: Antigen specificity is unknown.

In the PCR, 60 Vbeta and 13 Jbeta primers were used. Produced via immunoSEQ multiplex PCR; TCRdb's table is partial and in-frame only. This repertoire shows 120,000 or so clones, 65% to 80% found once; its top ten account for approximately 1%. V lost 7 bases, J lost 2 bases, and 19 bases lay in between. Germline CDR1 LGHNT, CDR2 FRNRAP. The CDR3 runs to 16 residues. Study-level findings and limits: Later on, an analysis tied around 17,000 TCR beta sequences to HLA alleles at 0.05 false discovery rate. No immune exposure information besides CMV serostatus was available.

This TCR derives from a human donor in good health. The chain joins TRBV12-5 to TRBJ2-3; D is ambiguous. Material: PBMCs. CDR3 in amino acids: CASAPGDSLFTDTQYF. The DNA of the CDR3 is TGTGCTAGTGCCCCCGGTGATTCCCTCTTCACAGATACGCAGTATTTT.